Sequencing of this T cell receptor (beta chain) was carried out in a study of T cells in narcolepsy. About the research overall: Donors had narcolepsy type 1 or type 2, or were healthy controls. Regarding the study as a whole: Comparing one patient's CSF and blood CD4+ clonotypes highlighted HCRT- and TRIB2-specific autoreactive clonotypes. Blood of same and different patients, but not healthy controls, reportedly held recurring autoreactive clonotypes.

As to this clone: What it binds is unknown.

Trimming shortened V by 5 bases and J by 5 bases, and 13 bases separated the two germline ends. The CDR3 totals 13 residues. Germline values: CDR1 MNHEY, CDR2 SMNVEV (reference sequence). Assay: immunoSEQ multiplex PCR; the TCRdb copy retains only in-frame clones and omits some. Of around 24,000 clones in the sample, 70% to 85% were seen once. The material sequenced was memory (CD45RA-) CD4+ T cells from blood. The sequence came from a human donor in good health. The chain employs TRBV27 and TRBJ2-7, with a weak D call TRBD1 (6 bases). The CDR3 spells CASSQDSWDEQYF. The CDR3 coding sequence is TGTGCCAGCAGTCAGGACAGCTGGGACGAGCAGTACTTC.